Listed below are T cell receptor beta chains from one sample, sequenced in a study of T cells after yellow fever vaccination. TCRdb redid the calling of the 5' RACE reads with MiXCR, one entry per CDR3 protein. The table lists about 240,000 distinct CDR3 sequences, about 3.9% of them singletons, with 15% to 20% in the top ten. Specimen: PBMCs, collected 15 days after the yellow fever booster vaccination. These TCRs come from a man aged 18 to 29 who received the YFV17D yellow fever vaccine. The conserved cysteine and the conserved F or W are not part of the CDR3 here. The D gene is left open where the match is weak.

v_gene	d_gene	j_gene	CDR3aa
TRBV4-3	.	TRBJ2-5	ASSQDWPEETQY
TRBV6-2/TRBV6-3	.	TRBJ1-5	ASSPASTAQH
TRBV12-3/TRBV12-4	.	TRBJ1-2	ASSPGRRGRGYT
TRBV7-9	.	TRBJ2-7	ASSLTGSTYEQY
TRBV6-6	.	TRBJ2-3	ASRLSGTGADTQY
TRBV12-3/TRBV12-4	.	TRBJ1-2	ASSHSSPANGYT
TRBV12-3/TRBV12-4	.	TRBJ2-1	ASLKRNEQF
TRBV11-1	TRBD2	TRBJ2-5	ASSSGTSGVETQY
TRBV13	.	TRBJ1-1	ASSLGAVAF
TRBV19	.	TRBJ1-2	ASSSSGDYGYT
TRBV5-1	TRBD1	TRBJ2-5	ASSGDREETQY
TRBV6-1	TRBD1	TRBJ2-7	ASSEEAGDSSYEQY
TRBV20-1	.	TRBJ1-2	SGEGFQGGYT
TRBV6-6	.	TRBJ1-1	ASSYSLAGNTEAF
TRBV7-9	.	TRBJ2-7	ASNHFRCQVQY
TRBV5-6	.	TRBJ1-2	ATQGHTVDYGYT
TRBV5-5	.	TRBJ1-2	ASSLTGPGSYGYT
TRBV5-1	TRBD1	TRBJ2-7	ASSSSPGQGSEQY
TRBV7-9	TRBD2	TRBJ2-2	ASSLARGGPANTGELF
TRBV5-6	.	TRBJ2-4	ASSATGPSVRIQY
TRBV20-1	.	TRBJ2-5	SASVPSFETQY
TRBV29-1	TRBD2	TRBJ2-5	SVGPERGETQY
TRBV4-3	.	TRBJ2-3	ASRKKSTDTQY
TRBV20-1	.	TRBJ2-5	SARDLTSIETQY
TRBV20-1	TRBD2	TRBJ2-5	SATGTSGGGGQETQY
TRBV20-1	.	TRBJ2-1	SAIPGPNEQF
TRBV12-3/TRBV12-4	TRBD1	TRBJ2-5	ASSLAPPGGKETQY
TRBV2	TRBD2	TRBJ2-5	ASGGLAGPEETQY
TRBV12-3/TRBV12-4	.	TRBJ1-6	ASSRTRDGNSPLH
TRBV20-1	.	TRBJ2-3	SARGGGPFTTDTQY
TRBV27	TRBD1	TRBJ2-7	ASSLATGTEFDEQY
TRBV6-6	.	TRBJ2-3	ASSYPVGGLTDTQY
TRBV5-4	TRBD2	TRBJ2-3	ASRVGGDTQY
TRBV7-8	TRBD1	TRBJ2-2	ATRQGANTGELF
TRBV20-1	.	TRBJ2-3	SARAGADTQY
TRBV5-1	TRBD2	TRBJ2-7	ASSRTLAGGPREQY
TRBV6-5	.	TRBJ1-4	ASSLEQGGEKLF
TRBV5-1	.	TRBJ1-1	ASSYGSNTEAF
TRBV2	TRBD1	TRBJ1-2	ASMGRGNGYT
TRBV28	TRBD1	TRBJ1-2	ASIITGTGYGYT
TRBV7-2	.	TRBJ2-5	ASSFQGSGETQY
TRBV6-5	TRBD1	TRBJ1-2	ASSSMDRVGYGYT
TRBV6-5	.	TRBJ1-2	ASSYSITGSIQYGYT
TRBV5-1	TRBD1	TRBJ2-5	ASSLTTGMVTQY
TRBV7-6	TRBD1	TRBJ1-5	ASSLTGSQPQH
TRBV4-1	.	TRBJ2-1	ASSQDSRKAYNEQF